This T cell receptor (beta chain) was sequenced for a study of blood T cell repertoires in COVID-19 (dated by TCRdb to 2018 to 2020). About the full investigation: Samples covering the acute and convalescent phases of COVID-19 were provided by collaborators in the United States, Italy and Spain. Sample metadata almost always included a de-identified subject ID, COVID-19 status, age in years and sex. The material from the prospective study consisted of cDNA or gDNA derived from T cells, B-cell-depleted T cells, or PBMCs. A freely available public database, intended as a resource for researchers studying the immune response to SARS-CoV-2, is where the repertoires were released. HLA class I and class II types, where available, came from metadata supplied by the sample provider rather than from assay-based typing. Samples came from the ongoing ImmuneRACE study (first 160 participants) plus 1,254 subjects from 6 global collaborators. The dataset comprised deeply sampled blood TCRbeta repertoires from subjects exposed to, actively infected with, or recovered from COVID-19. What the work shows at the level of the full study, not this receptor alone: The amount of clinical and demographic metadata varied by source and participant and was provided uncurated.

Another Seattle source contributed samples from volunteer blood donors who had recovered from COVID-19. Whole blood was collected in K2EDTA tubes by collaborating institutions according to the institutions' own protocols. Collaborator samples were shipped for TCRbeta analysis as frozen whole blood, isolated PBMCs, or DNA extracted from either sample type. TCRbeta CDR3 regions were amplified from genomic DNA using the immunoSEQ Assay, a bias-controlled multiplex PCR. The original methods were these. Within the assay, amplification of reference gene primers was used to estimate how many nucleated cells each sample contained. To quantify the absolute abundance of each unique TCRbeta CDR3 rearrangement, sequence reads were collapsed and filtered. For each sample, productive Simpson clonality was calculated as the square root of Simpson's diversity index over productive rearrangements. TCRdb stores this immuneACCESS table with in-frame sequences only. Part of the clones is absent; in the studies checked, under half of the shortfall reflects unresolved V genes, and no reason is known for the rest. The V and J calls and the clone size are those of that table, but D and trimming were determined from the DNA. The sample table shows a few hundred thousand clones, and roughly nine tenths are seen once. The ten largest clones capture roughly 4.8% of the sample.

For this clone: Its antigen is unknown. No base quality values were provided; no much bigger clone lies one nucleotide off.

In the germline V gene, CDR1 corresponds to MNHEY and CDR2 to SVGEGT. The CDR3 spans 16 residues, from the cysteine through the phenylalanine. Only the CDR3 portion is preserved as DNA: 48 bases, with reading frame beginning at the first base. The junction shows trimming of 0 bases on V and 3 bases on J, plus 14 bases between the germline ends. Recombination joined TRBV6-2 or TRBV6-3 with TRBJ1-2; confidence is insufficient to name the D gene. The TCR was taken from a woman aged 40 to 50 who had recovered from COVID-19. The source material was peripheral blood. The sequenced DNA: TGTGCCAGCAGTTACTCGACCGTGGGTCGGGACTATGGCTACACCTTC. The translation is CASSYSTVGRDYGYTF.